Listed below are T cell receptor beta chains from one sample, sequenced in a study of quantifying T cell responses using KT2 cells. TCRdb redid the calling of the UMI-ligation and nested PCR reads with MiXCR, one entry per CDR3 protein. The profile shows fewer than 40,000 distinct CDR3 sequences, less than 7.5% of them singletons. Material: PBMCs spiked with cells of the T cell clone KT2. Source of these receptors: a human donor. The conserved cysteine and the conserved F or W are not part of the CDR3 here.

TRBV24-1 ATSDTGQGTYGYT
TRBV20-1 SARAGQGSSPLH
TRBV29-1 SVEESDGQPQH
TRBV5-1 ASSRQGTGANVLT
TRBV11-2 ASSLGVAGGHIQY
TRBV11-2 ATSDWTTDTQY
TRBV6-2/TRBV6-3 ASNTNRARSPLH
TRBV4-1 ASSGLSTETQY
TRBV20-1 SAPGQEGVEQY
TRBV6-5 ASSTHRTRVFEQH
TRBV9 ASSSPLPYNEQF
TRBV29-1 SVDFTAYQETQY
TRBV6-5 ATLGPSTDTQY
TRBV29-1 SVELQGIGELF
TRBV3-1 ASSQDLGSQPQH
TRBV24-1 ATSDSGQGNTGELF
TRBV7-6 ASSHRLAGGTDTQY
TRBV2 ASSEGEEYTEAF
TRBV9 ASSASTSYPLNEQF
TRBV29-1 SVEGRQFDTQY
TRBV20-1 SARTQAGNTIY
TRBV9 ASSALAAGTQY
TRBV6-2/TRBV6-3 ASRDIAGGSGNEQF
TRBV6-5 ASSYSGEGFSEQY
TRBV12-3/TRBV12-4 ASSLTGTLIAETQY
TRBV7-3 ASSKQGHTEAF
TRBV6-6 ASSYQSRPSGNTIY
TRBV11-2 ASSFSSGRLGALQETQY
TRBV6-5 ASSYASNRATGELF
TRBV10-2 ASSDGEGYGYT
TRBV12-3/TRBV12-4 ASSPTVSNYGYT